These 19 T cell receptor beta chains were all obtained from the same sample, sequenced in a study of blood T cell repertoires in COVID-19. Profiled with immunoSEQ multiplex PCR; TCRdb holds only in-frame clones, not every one. In the table there are approximately 6,600 clones, 75% to 90% of which are singletons. The source material was peripheral blood. These receptors were taken from a man older than 75 with active COVID-19.

This sequence joins TRBV10-1 and TRBJ2-1, with 8 bases that match TRBD1. Looked up from germline, CDR1 is WNHNN and CDR2 is SYGVQD (reference sequence). This CDR3 spans 16 amino acids. The trim removed 2 bases at V and 5 bases at J, leaving 8 bases unmatched. CDR3 residues: CASSERTGTPNNEQFF. CDR3 nucleotide sequence: TGCGCCAGCAGTGAGAGGACAGGGACCCCTAACAATGAGCAGTTCTTC.

The V and J genes are TRBV5-6 and TRBJ1-6; 10 nucleotides match TRBD1. The CDR3 length is 14 residues. V trimming: 4 bases; J trimming: 9 bases; junction bases outside the gene matches: 4. Germline V gene sequence: CDR1 SGHDT, CDR2 YYEEEE. This CDR3 reads CASSKGQGSSPLHF. CDR3 DNA sequence: TGTGCCAGCAGCAAGGGACAGGGGAGTTCACCCCTCCACTTT. Complete variable domain (other parts from reference TRBV5-6 and TRBJ1-6): DAGVTQSPTHLIKTRGQQVTLRCSPKSGHDTVSWYQQALGQGPQFIFQYYEEEERQRGNFPDRFSGHQFPNYSSELNVNALLLGDSALYLCASSKGQGSSPLHFGNGTRLTVT.

The rearrangement joins TRBV19 to TRBJ1-1; D perhaps matches TRBD1 (6 bases). This CDR3 contains 14 residues. V was trimmed by 3 bases and J by 4 bases, leaving 12 bases between them. Germline V CDR1 and CDR2: LNHDA, SQIVND (reference sequence). The chain's CDR3 is CASSMGGGFTEAFF. The CDR3 nucleotides are TGTGCCAGTAGTATGGGCGGGGGCTTCACTGAAGCTTTCTTT.

The V gene is TRBV6-1, the J gene TRBJ1-3; TRBD1 matches 8 bases. The V gene end was trimmed by 1 base and the J gene end by 4 bases; junction bases not matched to a gene: 3. Germline V gives CDR1 MNHNS, CDR2 SASEGT. CDR3 length equals 15 residues. The CDR3 spells CASSEGTGSGNTIYF. DNA for the CDR3: TGTGCCAGCAGTGAAGGGACAGGGTCCGGAAACACCATATATTTT.

This clone has only one observation. V usage is TRBV5-4 and J usage is TRBJ2-3; D gene uncertain. Per the germline V gene, CDR1 is SGHNT and CDR2 is YYREEE (reference sequence). Trimming took 1 base from V and 7 from J, leaving 7 bases between them. The CDR3 consists of 12 residues. The CDR3 sequence is CASSLHSNTQYF. CDR3 DNA sequence: TGTGCCAGCAGCTTGCACTCCAATACGCAGTATTTT.

The rearrangement links TRBV29-1 to TRBJ2-7; 14 bases align to TRBD2. With V trimmed by 4 bases and J by 2 bases, 13 bases remained unmatched. There are 18 residues in the CDR3. The germline V gene encodes CDR1 SQVTM and CDR2 ANQGSEA. The CDR3: CSVGLSGTSGRSPYEQYF. CDR3 DNA: TGCAGCGTTGGACTTTCCGGGACTAGCGGGAGATCCCCCTACGAGCAGTACTTC.

This clone was seen just once. The chain joins TRBV4-1 to TRBJ1-1, with 7 bases lining up with TRBD1. This CDR3 region has 15 residues. CDR1 is MGHRA and CDR2 is YSYEKL in the germline V gene. J lost 9 bases, V lost 4 bases, and 14 bases had no gene match. CDR3 region: CASSRGDRDSAKAFF. DNA for the CDR3: TGCGCCAGCAGCCGGGGGGACCGGGACAGCGCTAAAGCTTTCTTT.

The chain links TRBV4-1 to TRBJ2-2; D is unclear. The CDR3 spans 13 residues. V was pared by 0 bases and J by 11 bases, with 10 bases between. Germline-derived CDR1 and CDR2 are MGHRA and YSYEKL. CDR3 DNA sequence: TGCGCCAGCAGCCAAGATCCTCTAGGTGAGCTGTTTTTT. Translated: CASSQDPLGELFF.

This clone was seen a handful of times. The chain recombines TRBV6-5 with TRBJ1-5, with 9 bases matching TRBD1. Germline trimming cut 6 bases from V and 9 bases from J; bases unmatched to any gene: 6. From germline, CDR1 is MNHEY and CDR2 SVGAGI. The CDR3 is made up of 13 amino acids. The chain's CDR3 is CASSFGQGTPQHF. CDR3 sequence (DNA): TGTGCCAGCAGCTTCGGACAGGGGACGCCCCAGCATTTT.

The genes are TRBV11-2 and TRBJ2-7; the D is unclear. The CDR3 spans 16 residues. V was pared by 0 bases and J by 4 bases, with 16 bases between. CDR1 and CDR2 (germline): SGHAT, FQNNGV. The CDR3 nucleotides read TGTGCCAGCAGCTTAGAGGGCAGTACCGCGATATACGAGCAGTACTTC. Encoded protein: CASSLEGSTAIYEQYF. Based on the CDR3 plus reference TRBV11-2 and TRBJ2-7, the full variable domain is EAGVAQSPRYKIIEKRQSVAFWCNPISGHATLYWYQQILGQGPKLLIQFQNNGVVDDSQLPKDRFSAERLKGVDSTLKIQPAKLEDSAVYLCASSLEGSTAIYEQYFGPGTRLTVT.

This clone was observed a handful of times. The chain recombines TRBV4-2 with TRBJ2-1, with D unresolved. Germline loops: CDR1 LGHNA, CDR2 YNFKEQ. V was cut by 1 base and J by 4 bases, with 11 bases left in between. The CDR3 has 15 amino acids. The CDR3 loop reads CASSQGQNTYNEQFF. The CDR3 nucleotides are TGTGCCAGCAGCCAAGGGCAAAACACATACAATGAGCAGTTCTTC.

This chain uses TRBV14 with TRBJ2-1, with 8 bases fitting TRBD2. J lost 6 bases, V lost 4 bases, and 11 bases had no gene match. CDR1 SGHDN and CDR2 FVKESK come from the germline V gene. This CDR3 has 16 residues. CDR3 DNA sequence: TGTGCCAGCAGCCGCCTGGGAGCGGGAGCAAGCAATGAGCAGTTCTTC. This translates into CASSRLGAGASNEQFF.

The V and J genes are TRBV28 and TRBJ1-2; 10 nucleotides match TRBD1. Germline CDR1 and CDR2: MDHEN and SYDVKM. V lost 1 base to trimming and J lost 9 bases; unmatched junction nucleotides: 11. The CDR3 contains 16 residues. In nucleotides, the CDR3 is TGTGCCAGCAGTTTATCTGAGGGACAGGGGACGATGCGCTACACCTTC. Protein: CASSLSEGQGTMRYTF.

This clone is a singleton in its sample. The gene calls are TRBV6-4 and TRBJ2-1; 10 nucleotides line up with TRBD2. Germline values: CDR1 MRHNA, CDR2 SNTAGT. The CDR3 is 16 residues long. Germline trimming cut 0 bases from V and 8 bases from J; bases unmatched to any gene: 7. As DNA, the CDR3 is TGTGCCAGCAGTGACTCTTCTAGCGGGAGTGGGCATGAGCAGTTCTTC. This translates into CASSDSSSGSGHEQFF.

The genes are TRBV28 and TRBJ1-4; 7 nucleotides line up with TRBD1. The CDR3 has 15 amino acids. Germline V gives CDR1 MDHEN, CDR2 SYDVKM. Germline trimming cut 3 bases from V and 2 bases from J; bases unmatched to any gene: 3. CDR3 amino acids: CASSLTGHTNEKLFF. The DNA of the CDR3 is TGTGCCAGCAGTTTGACAGGGCATACTAATGAAAAACTGTTTTTT.

The chain carries TRBV5-8 and TRBJ2-1; 16 nucleotides agree with TRBD2. The germline V gene encodes CDR1 SGHTS and CDR2 YDEGEE. The CDR3 covers 16 residues. Trimming took 5 bases from V and 4 from J; bases not matched to a gene: 3. CDR3 amino acids: CASSSGLAGGYNEQFF. The CDR3 DNA reads TGTGCCAGCAGTTCGGGACTAGCGGGAGGGTACAATGAGCAGTTCTTC.

The chain links TRBV11-2 to TRBJ2-5; 8 bases are a match to TRBD2. This CDR3 has 14 residues. CDR1 and CDR2 from the germline V gene are SGHAT and FQNNGV. V was pared by 0 bases and J by 5 bases, with 2 bases of the junction left unmatched. The CDR3 reads CASSLEPSGETQYF. The CDR3 nucleotides are TGTGCCAGCAGCTTAGAGCCTAGCGGGGAGACCCAGTACTTC.

This sequence joins TRBV7-3 and TRBJ2-2, with 8 positions matching TRBD2. The CDR3 contains 16 residues. The V gene end was trimmed by 5 bases and the J gene end by 3 bases; junction bases not matched to a gene: 8. The germline V gene encodes CDR1 SGHTA and CDR2 FQGTGA. DNA of the CDR3: TGTGCCAGCAGCACCCGACTAGCGAGGGACACCGGGGAGCTGTTTTTT. As protein: CASSTRLARDTGELFF.

V gene TRBV2 combines with J gene TRBJ2-2, with a weak D call TRBD1 (7 bases). Per the germline V gene, CDR1 is SNHLY and CDR2 is FYNNEI. V lost 8 bases to trimming and J lost 6 bases, with 19 bases between them. CDR3 length: 15 amino acids. CDR3 coding DNA: TGTGCCAGCGAGCAGTCAGGGGGGTCCGCCGGGGAGCTGTTTTTT. Its protein is CASEQSGGSAGELFF.